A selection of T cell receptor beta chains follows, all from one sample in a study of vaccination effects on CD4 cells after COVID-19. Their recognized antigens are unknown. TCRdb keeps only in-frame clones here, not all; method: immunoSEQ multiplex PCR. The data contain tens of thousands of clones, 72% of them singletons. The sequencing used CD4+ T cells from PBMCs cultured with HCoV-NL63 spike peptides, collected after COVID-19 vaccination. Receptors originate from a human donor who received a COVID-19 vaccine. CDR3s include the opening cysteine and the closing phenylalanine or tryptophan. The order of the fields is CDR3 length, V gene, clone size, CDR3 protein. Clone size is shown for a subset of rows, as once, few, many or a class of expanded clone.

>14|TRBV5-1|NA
CASSLDRGNYEQYF
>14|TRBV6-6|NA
CASSTGTGGTWQFF
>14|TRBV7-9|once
CASSLEGVRGGYTF
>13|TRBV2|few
CASRDRVRSPLHF
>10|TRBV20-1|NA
CSPSDEGYTF
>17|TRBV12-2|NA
CASRLVRGVRDTGELFF
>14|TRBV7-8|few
CASSSRTGSYEQYF
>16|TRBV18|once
CASSGGQSSYNSPLHF
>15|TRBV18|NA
CASSPRSPPLGEQYF
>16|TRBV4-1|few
CASSQAGTGNTGELFF
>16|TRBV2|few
CASSVRQGGSNQPQHF
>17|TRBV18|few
CASSPPRTGRSTDTQYF
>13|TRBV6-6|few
CASSSTATYGYTF
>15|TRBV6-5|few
CASSSVDRRNSPLHF
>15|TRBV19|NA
CASSISWGFGEAAFF
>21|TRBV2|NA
CASRNPTSGGTPRGGKETQYF
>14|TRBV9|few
CASSVEGTSDEQYF
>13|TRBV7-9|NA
CASSLGVNQPQHF
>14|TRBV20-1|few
CSASSISYNSPLHF
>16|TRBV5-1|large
CASSFSGGPGANVLTF
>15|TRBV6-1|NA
CASSEGWGPENEQFF
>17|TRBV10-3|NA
CAISEYLDTDSNQPQHF
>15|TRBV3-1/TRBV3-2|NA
CASSQFNRADSPLHF
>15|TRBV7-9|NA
CASSAPGQGAVGYTF
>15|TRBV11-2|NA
CASSRDLGSGNTIYF
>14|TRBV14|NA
CASSQVGGNTEAFF
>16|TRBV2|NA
CASSVTPDTNTGELFF
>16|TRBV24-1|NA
CATSDSGQGSNQPQHF
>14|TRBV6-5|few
CASSGGGDYNEQFF
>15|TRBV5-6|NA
CASSLGAGGTYEQYF
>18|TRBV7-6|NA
CASSLAPLAGTSTDTQYF
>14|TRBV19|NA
CASSIDPLYQPQHF
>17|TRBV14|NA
CASSSYRGQVEPYGYTF
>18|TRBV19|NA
CASSAGQGSLSMNTEAFF
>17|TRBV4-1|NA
CASSREARDRADNEQFF
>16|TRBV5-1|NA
CASSLNAGQGYNEQFF
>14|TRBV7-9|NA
CASSLLQATGEQFF
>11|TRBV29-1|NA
CSVDSASGYTF
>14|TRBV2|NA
CASSEAEISTEAFF
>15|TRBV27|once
CASSFQRERSGELFF
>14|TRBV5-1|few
CASSSNTETGTQYF
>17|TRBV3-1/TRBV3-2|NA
CASSQMNAGGRLYEQFF
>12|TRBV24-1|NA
CATGGQGNEQFF
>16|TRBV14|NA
CASSQIPGQGDNEQFF
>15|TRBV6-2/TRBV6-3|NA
CASSRLAGGPSEQFF
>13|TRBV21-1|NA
CASSKAPPGEAFF
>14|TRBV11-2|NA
CASSLDRRESEAFF
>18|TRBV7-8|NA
CASSFMSGGKTPYNEQFF
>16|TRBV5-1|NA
CASSVSTGAGANVLTF
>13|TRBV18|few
CASSPDQRYGYTF
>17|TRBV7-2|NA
CASSSFPGQVKNTEAFF
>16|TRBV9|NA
CASSVGAGAGTDTQYF
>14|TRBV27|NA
CASSLRWGEETQYF
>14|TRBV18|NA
CASSPPGSTYEQYF
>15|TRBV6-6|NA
CASSSRTSGGFTQYF